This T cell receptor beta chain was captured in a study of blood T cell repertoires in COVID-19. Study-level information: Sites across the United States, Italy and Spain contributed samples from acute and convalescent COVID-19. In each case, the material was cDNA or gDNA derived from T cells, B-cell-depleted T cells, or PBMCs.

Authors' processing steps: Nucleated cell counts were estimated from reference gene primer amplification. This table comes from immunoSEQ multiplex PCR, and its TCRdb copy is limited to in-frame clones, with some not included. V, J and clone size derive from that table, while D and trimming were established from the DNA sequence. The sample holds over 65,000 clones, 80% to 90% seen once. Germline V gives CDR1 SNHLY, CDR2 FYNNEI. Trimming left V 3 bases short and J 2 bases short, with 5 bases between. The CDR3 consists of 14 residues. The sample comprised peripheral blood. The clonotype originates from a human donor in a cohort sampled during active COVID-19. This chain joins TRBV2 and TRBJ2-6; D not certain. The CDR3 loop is CASSDATGANVLTF. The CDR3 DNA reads TGTGCCAGCAGTGATGCGACTGGGGCCAACGTCCTGACTTTC.